Listed below are T cell receptor beta chains from one sample, sequenced in a study of beta chain features in type 1 diabetes. Only in-frame clones appear in the TCRdb table, and some are missing; sequencing was by immunoSEQ multiplex PCR. The sample contains about 9,200 clones, about 84% of which appear only once. Source material: Tregs from blood. These receptor sequences come from a woman younger than 30 in good health. The CDR3 runs from the conserved cysteine through the conserved F or W. Fields, in order: D gene, V gene, J gene, clone size, CDR3 DNA, CDR3 protein. The D gene is left open where the match is weak. Part of the rows lack a size; the others show once, few, many or a class for expanded clones.

D: TRBD2
V: TRBV5-1
J: TRBJ2-7
size: few
DNA: TGCGCCAGCAGCTGGGGACTAGCGGGAGCGGCCGAGCAGTACTTC
CDR3: CASSWGLAGAAEQYF

D: NA
V: TRBV5-4
J: TRBJ2-4
size: few
DNA: TGTGCCAGCAGCTCCCGGCAGGGGCGGAAAGCCAAAAACATTCAGTACTTC
CDR3: CASSSRQGRKAKNIQYF

D: NA
V: TRBV5-1
J: TRBJ2-2
size: NA
DNA: TGCGCCAGCAGCTCCGAGGGGGCCGGGGAGCTGTTTTTT
CDR3: CASSSEGAGELFF

D: TRBD1
V: TRBV6-1
J: TRBJ2-4
size: NA
DNA: TGTGCCAGCAGTGAATTTTTGGAGGAGAGGACAGGACTTCGAAGCATTCAGTACTTC
CDR3: CASSEFLEERTGLRSIQYF

D: TRBD1
V: TRBV6-1
J: TRBJ2-5
size: NA
DNA: TGTGCCAGCAGTGCTCCTTTGGGGACAGGGGTAGAGACCCAGTACTTC
CDR3: CASSAPLGTGVETQYF

D: NA
V: TRBV7-2
J: TRBJ2-4
size: NA
DNA: TGTGCCAGCAGCTTAGTGGGCTTCTCCTGGGTCAAAAACATTCAGTACTTC
CDR3: CASSLVGFSWVKNIQYF

D: NA
V: TRBV5-1
J: TRBJ2-1
size: NA
DNA: TGCGCCAGCAGCCCCTTTTATAGCTCCTACAATGAGCAGTTCTTC
CDR3: CASSPFYSSYNEQFF

D: NA
V: TRBV12-2
J: TRBJ2-1
size: NA
DNA: TGTGCAAGTCGCTTAGCGGGGACTAGCGGGACAAATGAGCAGTTCTTC
CDR3: CASRLAGTSGTNEQFF

D: NA
V: TRBV5-1
J: TRBJ1-4
size: NA
DNA: TGCGCCAGCAGCTTGGTACCCACGGGGGGTGAAAAACTGTTTTTT
CDR3: CASSLVPTGGEKLFF

D: TRBD1
V: TRBV13
J: TRBJ1-1
size: NA
DNA: TGTGCCAGCAGCTCCCCGCAGGGCAGGGGGCTGCCATTCGAAGCTTTCTTT
CDR3: CASSSPQGRGLPFEAFF

D: TRBD2
V: TRBV5-1
J: TRBJ2-1
size: few
DNA: TGCGCCAGCAGCTCACCCCGACTAGCGGGAGGTTTCAATGAGCAGTTCTTC
CDR3: CASSSPRLAGGFNEQFF

D: TRBD1
V: TRBV19
J: TRBJ1-1
size: NA
DNA: TGTGCCAGTAGCTGGTGGGACAGGAACACTGAAGCTTTCTTT
CDR3: CASSWWDRNTEAFF

D: TRBD1
V: TRBV6-5
J: TRBJ1-4
size: NA
DNA: TGTGCCAGCAGTAATCCGACAGGGAGTGGAAAACTGTTTTTT
CDR3: CASSNPTGSGKLFF

D: NA
V: TRBV6-1
J: TRBJ1-2
size: NA
DNA: TGTGCCAGCAGGGAGGGACCGGGGGGCTACACCTTC
CDR3: CASREGPGGYTF

D: NA
V: TRBV29-1
J: TRBJ2-1
size: NA
DNA: TGCAGCGTGGATAGCGGAAGGAGCTCCTACAATGAGCAGTTCTTC
CDR3: CSVDSGRSSYNEQFF

D: NA
V: TRBV19
J: TRBJ2-1
size: few
DNA: TGTGCCAGTAGTATAACCCAGCGGAATGAGCAGTTCTTC
CDR3: CASSITQRNEQFF